The clone carrying this T cell receptor (beta chain) showed up many times. The antigen is unknown. This sample is part of a study of T cells in Graves' hyperthyroidism and ophthalmopathy. Study background: Peripheral blood was taken when the disease was first diagnosed, before any treatment began.

Amplified TCR beta CDR3 regions derived from RNA transcripts. During a first-round RT-PCR of the TCR CDR3, the HTBI primer set was used. TCRdb reprocessed the multiplex PCR reads with MiXCR, giving one entry per CDR3 protein. The sample records hundreds of thousands of distinct CDR3 sequences, 15% to 20% being singletons. The CDR3 totals 14 residues. The ends lost 8 bases at V and 2 bases at J; junction bases unmatched: 5. Study-wide findings and caveats: Blood samples included most of the expanded thyroid clonotypes exceeding 0.001.

The specimen sequenced was blood. The receptor comes from a woman between 50 and 59 years old with Graves' hyperthyroidism that later progressed to Graves' ophthalmopathy. The chain links TRBV12-3 or TRBV12-4 to TRBJ2-1; 8 bases fit TRBD2. The CDR3 is CASFWGLAYNEQFF. For the CDR3, the DNA is TGTGCCAGCTTCTGGGGACTAGCCTACAATGAGCAGTTCTTC.